Presented here are 9 T cell receptor beta chains from one specimen sequenced in a study of CD4 and CD8 cells across lung adenocarcinoma regions. TCRdb independently ran MiXCR on the PCR reads; one entry per CDR3 protein. The sample lists 5,500 to 8,500 distinct CDR3 sequences, about 54% occurring once. Sequencing input: CD8+ T cells from the center of a lung tumor. The source is a male donor with lung adenocarcinoma. The CD4 and CD8 labels of this study may be unreliable.

This clonotype was detected ten times or more. The V and J genes are TRBV28 and TRBJ2-1, with D perhaps TRBD2 (6 bases). The DNA end is a closer match to TRBJ2-7, so the J assignment may be wrong. The V gene's germline CDR1 is MDHEN and CDR2 SYDVKM. The CDR3 has 14 amino acids. This CDR3 is CASSSLFGGYEQYF. As DNA, the CDR3 is TGTGCCAGCAGTTCCTTATTTGGAGGGTACGAGCAGTACTTC.

The chain joins TRBV30 to TRBJ1-4; no clear D gene. V lost 0 bases and J lost 4, with 6 bases in between. Germline CDR1 GTSNPN, CDR2 SVGIG (reference sequence). CDR3 length: 13 amino acids. CDR3 sequence (DNA): TGTGCCTGGAGTGTACAGAGTAATGAAAAACTGTTTTTT. It codes for CAWSVQSNEKLFF.

The V call is TRBV27, the J call TRBJ2-1; no clear D. The V gene lost 0 bases and the J gene lost 0 bases, with 6 bases spanning the gap. Germline assignment: CDR1 MNHEY and CDR2 SMNVEV (reference sequence). The CDR3 has 15 amino acids. CDR3 DNA sequence: TGTGCCAGCAGTTTATCGATAAGCTCCTACAATGAGCAGTTCTTC. Protein product: CASSLSISSYNEQFF.

The CDR3 is CASSPRADPYEQYF. The CDR3 DNA reads as TGTGCCAGCAGTCCAAGGGCCGATCCCTACGAGCAGTACTTC. This sequence joins TRBV27 and TRBJ2-5; D ambiguous. With the DNA end fitting TRBJ2-7 better, the J assignment may be wrong. The V gene's germline CDR1 is MNHEY and CDR2 SMNVEV (reference sequence). CDR3 length: 14 amino acids.

The chain links TRBV12-3 or TRBV12-4 to TRBJ2-5, with 14 nucleotides matching TRBD2. The V and J ends lost 7 bases and 5 bases, in that order; junction bases with no gene match: 12. The CDR3 length is 17 residues. The CDR3 coding sequence is TGTGCCAGCAAAACCACCGTTGGGACTAGCGGGAGTGAGACCCAGTACTTC. This sequence encodes CASKTTVGTSGSETQYF.

Details on this clonotype: The junction differs from germline at one of its ends, possibly a read error. Here the CDR3 DNA reads TGTGCCAGGAGTGACGGGGGCCGGGTCACAGAGACCCAGTATTTT. Translated, it gives CARSDGGRVTETQYF. This rearrangement joins TRBV6-1 to TRBJ2-3; D is perhaps TRBD1 or TRBD2 (6 bases each). The CDR3 runs to 15 residues. Germline-derived CDR1 and CDR2 are MNHNS and SASEGT.

Of note for this clonotype: The junction shows a germline mismatch at one end, possibly a read error. CDR3 residues: CASSEGWGDTETQYF. CDR3 sequence (DNA): TGTGCCAGCAGTGAAGGTTGGGGGGACACAGAGACGCAGTATTTT. The chain carries TRBV6-1 and TRBJ2-3, with D perhaps matching TRBD1 or TRBD2 (6 bases each). Germline assignment: CDR1 MNHNS and CDR2 SASEGT. This CDR3 is built from 15 residues.

The rearrangement joins TRBV6-1 to TRBJ2-1; weak D call: TRBD2 (6 bases). CDR1 MNHNS and CDR2 SASEGT come from the germline V gene. The CDR3 sequence is 15 residues long. Trimming removed 6 bases from V and 13 bases from J, with 25 bases in between. CDR3 region: CASRPSEDLLGTQFF. CDR3 bases: TGTGCCAGCAGACCTAGCGAGGATTTATTAGGGACCCAGTTCTTC.

This clonotype was observed once. The chain joins TRBV6-1 to TRBJ2-1; 8 bases align to TRBD1. The last part of the DNA fits TRBJ2-5 better; the J call may be wrong. From germline, CDR1 is MNHNS and CDR2 SASEGT. The CDR3 spans 15 residues. CDR3 protein: CASSPSTGARETQYF. The DNA of the CDR3 is TGTGCCAGCAGCCCCTCGACAGGGGCACGGGAGACCCAGTACTTC.